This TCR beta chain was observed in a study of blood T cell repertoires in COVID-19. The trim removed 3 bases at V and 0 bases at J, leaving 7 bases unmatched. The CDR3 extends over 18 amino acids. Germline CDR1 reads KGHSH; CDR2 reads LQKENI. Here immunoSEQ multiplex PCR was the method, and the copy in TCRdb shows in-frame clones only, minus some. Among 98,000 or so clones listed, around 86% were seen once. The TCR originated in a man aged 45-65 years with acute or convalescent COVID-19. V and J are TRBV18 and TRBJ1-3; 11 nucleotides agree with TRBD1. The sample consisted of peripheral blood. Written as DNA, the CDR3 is TGTGCCAGCTCACCCCGGGGACAGGGGGATTCCTCTGGAAACACCATATATTTT. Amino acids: CASSPRGQGDSSGNTIYF. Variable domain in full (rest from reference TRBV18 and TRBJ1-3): NAGVMQNPRHLVRRRGQEARLRCSPMKGHSHVYWYRQLPEEGLKFMVYLQKENIIDESGMPKERFSAEFPKEGPSILRIQQVVRGDSAAYFCASSPRGQGDSSGNTIYFGEGSWLTVV.